A single sample gave rise to the 4 T cell receptor beta chains below, sequenced in a study of blood T cell repertoires in COVID-19. This table comes from immunoSEQ multiplex PCR, and its TCRdb copy is limited to in-frame clones, with some not included. The repertoire consists of 84,000 or so clones, with 75% to 85% occurring once and the leading ten covering just over 35%. Material for sequencing was peripheral blood. The receptors were gathered from a man aged 55-75 years with COVID-19, enrolled during active disease.

The chain couples TRBV7-2 to TRBJ2-5; 8 bases match TRBD2. J gave up 2 bases and V 5 bases, and 7 bases lay outside the gene matches. The CDR3 has 15 residues. The germline gives CDR1 SGHTA, CDR2 FQGNSA. DNA of the CDR3: TGTGCCAGCAGCACCTCTAGCGGGCTGCAAGAGACCCAGTACTTC. Translated: CASSTSSGLQETQYF.

The chain is built from TRBV12-3 or TRBV12-4 and TRBJ2-1, with D unclear. Between the trimmed V and J ends, which lost 8 bases and 0 bases, there was a span of 8 bases. This CDR3 has 13 amino acids. For the CDR3, the DNA is TGTGCCAGCTCGTCCTTCTCCTACAATGAGCAGTTCTTC. Protein product: CASSSFSYNEQFF.

V gene TRBV21-1 combines with J gene TRBJ2-7; no DNA check was done on the table's D call, TRBD1. TRBV21-1 is given as a pseudogene. The CDR3 has 15 amino acids. The CDR3 bases are TGTGCCAGCAGTATGGACAGGGGCGAAGCGGACGAGCAGTACTTC. It yields the protein CASSMDRGEADEQYF.

V and J are TRBV11-3 and TRBJ2-3; perhaps TRBD2 as D (5 bases). This CDR3 region has 17 residues. Germline-derived CDR1 and CDR2 are SGHNT and YENEEA. The ends were cut back, 0 bases at V and 2 bases at J, with 15 bases in the middle. Written as DNA, the CDR3 is TGTGCCAGCAGCTTAGAGTCTCTTGACTACCTCACAGATACGCAGTATTTT. Protein product: CASSLESLDYLTDTQYF.